The rows below give T cell receptor beta chains drawn from one sample of a study of CD8 T cells in ankylosing spondylitis. A single record per CDR3 protein comes from TCRdb applying MiXCR to the 5' RACE reads. The table records more than 300,000 distinct CDR3 sequences, roughly 11% of them present only once. The specimen sequenced was blood, either unsorted or a sorted T cell fraction (not recorded which). Source of these receptors: a female donor with ankylosing spondylitis or in good health (not recorded which). Each CDR3 is given with its conserved first and last residue. A D gene is named only where the DNA matches it firmly. Size is stated for part of the rows, as once, few or many counts, or as a class when the clone is expanded.

V	size	D	J	CDR3	DNA
TRBV11-2	-	-	TRBJ1-2	CASPGRVRGYTF	TGTGCCAGCCCCGGCAGGGTGCGTGGCTACACCTTC
TRBV29-1	many	-	TRBJ2-5	CSGRFQETQYF	TGCAGCGGGCGGTTCCAAGAGACCCAGTACTTC
TRBV20-1	many	TRBD1	TRBJ1-2	CSASLGAGTGHGYTF	TGCAGTGCTAGCTTGGGAGCCGGGACAGGGCATGGCTACACCTTC
TRBV20-1	many	-	TRBJ1-5	CSARGGSGGNQPQHF	TGCAGTGCTAGAGGGGGATCCGGGGGGAATCAGCCCCAGCATTTT
TRBV2	-	-	TRBJ1-2	CASTGGQGRDYGYTF	TGTGCCAGCACCGGAGGGCAGGGAAGGGACTATGGCTACACCTTC
TRBV10-3	-	TRBD1	TRBJ1-1	CAISESIWDRVVNTEAFF	TGTGCCATCAGTGAGTCGATCTGGGACAGGGTGGTCAACACTGAAGCTTTCTTT
TRBV5-5	few	-	TRBJ1-4	CASSIGRLLNEKLFF	TGTGCCAGCAGCATAGGACGGTTACTTAATGAAAAACTGTTTTTT
TRBV6-2/TRBV6-3	-	-	TRBJ2-3	CASSYSVRDSTDTQYF	TGTGCCAGCAGTTACTCGGTGAGGGACTCCACAGATACGCAGTATTTT
TRBV29-1	many	-	TRBJ2-3	CSGTDSDTQYF	TGCAGCGGTACAGATTCAGATACGCAGTATTTT
TRBV3-1	many	-	TRBJ2-7	CASSHTVNYEQYF	TGTGCCAGCAGCCATACAGTAAACTACGAGCAGTACTTC
TRBV5-1	many	TRBD2	TRBJ2-1	CASSRDTSDEQFF	TGCGCCAGCAGCCGGGATACTAGCGATGAGCAGTTCTTC
TRBV18	few	-	TRBJ2-5	CASSQTVETQYF	TGTGCCAGCTCACAAACCGTTGAGACCCAGTACTTC
TRBV29-1	-	-	TRBJ2-7	CSVDNRPTVSYEQYF	TGCAGCGTTGACAACAGGCCCACAGTTTCCTACGAGCAGTACTTC
TRBV12-3/TRBV12-4	few	TRBD1	TRBJ1-5	CASSPRTGSIGNQPQHF	TGTGCCAGCAGTCCCCGGACAGGATCGATCGGCAATCAGCCCCAGCATTTT
TRBV27	many	TRBD1	TRBJ1-2	CASSLNKGQGYGYTF	TGTGCCAGCAGTTTAAATAAGGGACAGGGGTATGGCTACACCTTC
TRBV27	many	TRBD2	TRBJ2-7	CASSPITSGRRTAEQYF	TGTGCCAGCAGTCCCATAACTAGCGGCCGACGAACGGCCGAGCAGTACTTC
TRBV20-1	many	TRBD2	TRBJ2-3	CSAGAGGLDTQYF	TGCAGTGCTGGAGCGGGAGGTTTGGATACGCAGTATTTT
TRBV5-1	few	-	TRBJ2-2	CASSPRESTGELFF	TGCGCCAGCAGCCCACGAGAGTCCACCGGGGAGCTGTTTTTT
TRBV5-1	many	-	TRBJ2-1	CASSLQGAGNEQFF	TGCGCCAGCAGCTTACAGGGAGCGGGCAATGAGCAGTTCTTC
TRBV20-1	-	-	TRBJ2-3	CSARDSGWEDTQYF	TGCAGTGCTAGAGATTCCGGGTGGGAAGATACGCAGTATTTT
TRBV7-8	many	-	TRBJ2-2	CASSQGDSLRTGELFF	TGTGCCAGCAGCCAAGGAGACTCTCTTCGCACCGGGGAGCTGTTTTTT
TRBV5-6	-	-	TRBJ2-7	CASSWWVSYEQYF	TGTGCCAGCAGCTGGTGGGTCTCCTACGAGCAGTACTTC
TRBV14	many	TRBD1	TRBJ2-3	CASRPRGPGIPDTQYF	TGTGCCAGCAGACCCAGGGGGCCCGGGATCCCAGATACGCAGTATTTT
TRBV7-2	many	-	TRBJ2-5	CASTPKGGSKETQYF	TGTGCCAGCACCCCAAAGGGGGGGTCAAAAGAGACCCAGTACTTC
TRBV5-1	-	-	TRBJ2-4	CASSLVWGKNIQYF	TGCGCCAGCAGCTTGGTGTGGGGGAAAAACATTCAGTACTTC
TRBV5-1	few	TRBD2	TRBJ2-3	CASSLALAGSDTQYF	TGCGCCAGCAGCTTGGCCCTAGCGGGGTCAGATACGCAGTATTTT
TRBV4-1	-	-	TRBJ2-7	CASSHGVTGEYEQYF	TGCGCCAGCAGCCATGGGGTAACGGGGGAGTACGAGCAGTACTTC
TRBV19	-	-	TRBJ1-1	CASNQGQANTEAFF	TGTGCCAGTAATCAGGGGCAGGCGAACACTGAAGCTTTCTTT
TRBV7-8	many	-	TRBJ1-2	CASSLASGGDGGYTF	TGTGCCAGCAGCTTAGCCTCGGGGGGGGACGGTGGCTACACCTTC
TRBV24-1	-	-	TRBJ2-3	CATSTGASRTDTQYF	TGTGCCACCAGTACCGGGGCTAGCCGCACAGATACGCAGTATTTT
TRBV4-1	few	-	TRBJ2-1	CASSPSTFRASSYNEQFF	TGCGCCAGCAGCCCTAGTACCTTCAGGGCGAGCTCCTACAATGAGCAGTTCTTC
TRBV29-1	few	TRBD2	TRBJ2-5	CSVPGLAQETQYF	TGCAGCGTCCCGGGACTAGCGCAAGAGACCCAGTACTTC
TRBV7-2	many	TRBD1	TRBJ2-1	CASSLDGTGTYNEQFF	TGTGCCAGCAGCTTAGACGGGACAGGGACTTACAATGAGCAGTTCTTC
TRBV7-2	-	TRBD1	TRBJ2-1	CASSQGQGTYNEQFF	TGTGCCAGCAGCCAAGGACAGGGAACCTACAATGAGCAGTTCTTC
TRBV7-2	many	-	TRBJ1-2	CASSPTVPANYGYTF	TGTGCCAGCAGTCCGACAGTGCCGGCTAACTATGGCTACACCTTC
TRBV20-1	few	TRBD1	TRBJ1-6	CSAREGTGQKSYNSPLHF	TGCAGTGCAAGGGAGGGGACAGGGCAGAAGTCCTATAATTCACCCCTCCACTTT
TRBV7-2	-	TRBD2	TRBJ2-2	CASSLARLAGGWLTGELFF	TGTGCCAGCAGCTTAGCCCGCCTAGCGGGTGGGTGGCTCACCGGGGAGCTGTTTTTT
TRBV9	many	TRBD2	TRBJ2-1	CASSVAGGVSYNEQFF	TGTGCCAGCAGCGTAGCGGGAGGAGTGTCCTACAATGAGCAGTTCTTC
TRBV5-1	few	-	TRBJ1-5	CASSLEQGNQPQHF	TGCGCCAGCAGCTTGGAGCAGGGAAATCAGCCCCAGCATTTT
TRBV9	-	-	TRBJ1-1	CASNSPGEGTEAFF	TGTGCCAGCAATTCCCCAGGCGAAGGCACTGAAGCTTTCTTT
TRBV10-3	many	TRBD2	TRBJ2-2	CAISGTSGTGELFF	TGTGCCATCAGTGGGACTAGCGGGACCGGGGAGCTGTTTTTT
TRBV12-3/TRBV12-4	many	-	TRBJ2-7	CASSTTGTYEQYF	TGTGCCAGCAGCACCACAGGGACCTACGAGCAGTACTTC
TRBV3-1	many	-	TRBJ2-5	CASSQRLLQETQYF	TGTGCCAGCAGCCAACGACTTTTGCAAGAGACCCAGTACTTC
TRBV3-1	-	-	TRBJ1-3	CASSQNPIFSGNTIYF	TGTGCCAGCAGCCAAAACCCGATCTTCTCTGGAAACACCATATATTTT
TRBV7-9	few	-	TRBJ2-2	CASSLHIAGELFF	TGTGCCAGCAGCTTACATATCGCCGGGGAGCTGTTTTTT
TRBV12-3/TRBV12-4	many	-	TRBJ1-5	CASKFGGGQPQHF	TGTGCCAGCAAGTTTGGGGGCGGTCAGCCCCAGCATTTT
TRBV6-2/TRBV6-3	few	TRBD1	TRBJ2-7	CASRRTGDEQYF	TGTGCCAGCAGAAGGACAGGGGACGAGCAGTACTTC
TRBV12-3/TRBV12-4	many	-	TRBJ2-1	CASSPGLSYNEQFF	TGTGCCAGCAGCCCGGGCCTCTCCTACAATGAGCAGTTCTTC
TRBV19	many	TRBD1	TRBJ2-2	CASGQGAGELFF	TGTGCCTCGGGACAGGGGGCCGGGGAGCTGTTTTTT
TRBV7-9	many	-	TRBJ2-1	CASSLRRLGSSYNEQFF	TGTGCCAGCAGCTTAAGACGCCTGGGGAGCTCCTACAATGAGCAGTTCTTC
TRBV30	-	TRBD1	TRBJ2-3	CAWSKGQGSQYF	TGTGCCTGGAGTAAGGGACAGGGTTCGCAGTATTTT
TRBV7-9	few	-	TRBJ2-2	CASSDRLGNTGELFF	TGTGCCAGCAGCGACCGACTGGGGAACACCGGGGAGCTGTTTTTT
TRBV5-1	many	-	TRBJ2-5	CASSSAITILRDGETQYF	TGCGCCAGCAGCTCCGCTATCACAATCCTCAGGGATGGGGAGACCCAGTACTTC
TRBV4-2	few	-	TRBJ2-5	CASSPQPTQVTQETQYF	TGTGCCAGCAGCCCCCAACCCACACAGGTCACCCAAGAGACCCAGTACTTC